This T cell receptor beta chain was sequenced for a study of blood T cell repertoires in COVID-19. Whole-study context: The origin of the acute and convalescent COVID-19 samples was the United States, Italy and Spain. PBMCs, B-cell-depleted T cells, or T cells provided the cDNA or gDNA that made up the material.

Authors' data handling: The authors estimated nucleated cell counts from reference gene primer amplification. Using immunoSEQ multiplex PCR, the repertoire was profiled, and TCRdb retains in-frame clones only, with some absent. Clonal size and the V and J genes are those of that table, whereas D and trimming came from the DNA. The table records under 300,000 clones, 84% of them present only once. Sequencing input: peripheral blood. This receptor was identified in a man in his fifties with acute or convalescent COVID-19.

In DNA form, the CDR3 reads TGTGCCAGCAGCGGCGGGAGTGGGTTCTACAATGAGCAGTTCTTC. Its protein product is CASSGGSGFYNEQFF. The chain links TRBV6-5 to TRBJ2-1; 7 bases are a match to TRBD2. Germline V CDR1 and CDR2: MNHEY, SVGAGI. CDR3 length: 15 residues. V was pared by 6 bases and J by 3 bases, with 8 bases of the junction left unmatched.